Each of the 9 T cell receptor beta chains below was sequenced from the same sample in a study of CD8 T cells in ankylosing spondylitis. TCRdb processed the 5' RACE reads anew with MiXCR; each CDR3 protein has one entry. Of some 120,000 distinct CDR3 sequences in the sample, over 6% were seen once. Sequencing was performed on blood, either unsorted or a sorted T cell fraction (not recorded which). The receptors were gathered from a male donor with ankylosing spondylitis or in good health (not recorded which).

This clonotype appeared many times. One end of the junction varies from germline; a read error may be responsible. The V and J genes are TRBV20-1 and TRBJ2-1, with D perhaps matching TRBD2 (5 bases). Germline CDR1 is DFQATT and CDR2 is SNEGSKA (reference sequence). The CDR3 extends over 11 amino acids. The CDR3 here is CSAREILAEVF. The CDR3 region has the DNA TGCAGTGCTAGAGAAATTCTTGCGGAGGTCTTC.

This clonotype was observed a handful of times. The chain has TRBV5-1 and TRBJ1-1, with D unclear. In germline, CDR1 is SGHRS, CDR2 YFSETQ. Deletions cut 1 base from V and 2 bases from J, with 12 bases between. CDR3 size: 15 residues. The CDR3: CASSLTFGSNTEAFF. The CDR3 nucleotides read TGCGCCAGCAGCTTGACTTTCGGGAGTAACACTGAAGCTTTCTTT.

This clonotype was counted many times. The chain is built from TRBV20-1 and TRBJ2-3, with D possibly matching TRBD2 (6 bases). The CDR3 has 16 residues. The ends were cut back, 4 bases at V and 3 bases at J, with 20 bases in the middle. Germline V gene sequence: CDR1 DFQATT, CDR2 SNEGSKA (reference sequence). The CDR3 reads CSATRESEPRTDTQYF. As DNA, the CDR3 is TGCAGTGCTACCCGGGAGTCCGAACCCAGAACAGATACGCAGTATTTT.

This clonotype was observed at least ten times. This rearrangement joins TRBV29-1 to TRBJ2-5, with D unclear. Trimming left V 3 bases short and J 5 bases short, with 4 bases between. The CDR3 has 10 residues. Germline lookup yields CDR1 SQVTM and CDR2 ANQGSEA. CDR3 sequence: CSVEWETQYF. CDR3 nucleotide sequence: TGCAGCGTTGAGTGGGAGACCCAGTACTTC.

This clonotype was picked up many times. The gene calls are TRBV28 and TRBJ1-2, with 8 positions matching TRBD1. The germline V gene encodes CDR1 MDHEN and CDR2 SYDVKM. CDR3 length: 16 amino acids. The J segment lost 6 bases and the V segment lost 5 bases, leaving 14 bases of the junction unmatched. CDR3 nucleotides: TGTGCCAGCAGTGCCACTCTCGACAGGGGCGTCCATGGCTACACCTTC. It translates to CASSATLDRGVHGYTF.

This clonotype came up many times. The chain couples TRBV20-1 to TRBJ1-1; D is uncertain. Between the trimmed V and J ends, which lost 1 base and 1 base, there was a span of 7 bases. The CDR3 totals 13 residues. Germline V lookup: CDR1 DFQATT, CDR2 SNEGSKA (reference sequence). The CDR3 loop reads CSARGPGNTEAFF. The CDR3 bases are TGCAGTGCTAGAGGTCCAGGGAACACTGAAGCTTTCTTT.

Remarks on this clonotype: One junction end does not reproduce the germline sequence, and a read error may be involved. CDR3 DNA sequence: TGTGCCTGCAGCCAAGATTGGGGCGGGGGCCTCACAGATACGCAGTATTTT. This codes for CACSQDWGGGLTDTQYF. This chain connects TRBV3-1 to TRBJ2-3; tentative D call: TRBD2 (7 bases). This CDR3 contains 17 residues. Germline lookup yields CDR1 LGHDT and CDR2 YNNKEL (reference sequence).

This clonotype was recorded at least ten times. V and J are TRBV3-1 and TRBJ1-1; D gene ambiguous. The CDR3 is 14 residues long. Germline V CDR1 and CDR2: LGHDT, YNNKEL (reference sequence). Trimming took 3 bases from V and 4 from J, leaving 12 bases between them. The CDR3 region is CASSHPPETTEAFF. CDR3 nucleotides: TGTGCCAGCAGCCATCCCCCGGAAACCACTGAAGCTTTCTTT. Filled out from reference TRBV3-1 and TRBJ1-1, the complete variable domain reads DTAVSQTPKYLVTQMGNDKSIKCEQNLGHDTMYWYKQDSKKFLKIMFSYNNKELIINETVPNRFSPKSPDKAHLNLHINSLELGDSAVYFCASSHPPETTEAFFGQGTRLTVV.

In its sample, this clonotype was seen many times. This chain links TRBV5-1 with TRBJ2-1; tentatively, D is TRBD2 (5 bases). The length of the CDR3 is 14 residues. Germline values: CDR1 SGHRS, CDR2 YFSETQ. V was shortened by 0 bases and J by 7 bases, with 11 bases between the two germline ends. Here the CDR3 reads CASSLDGERNEQFF. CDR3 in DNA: TGCGCCAGCAGCTTGGACGGGGAGCGAAATGAGCAGTTCTTC.